The 14 T cell receptor beta chains below were found in one sample sequenced in a study of CD8 T cells in ankylosing spondylitis. Study-level points and caveats: Within ankylosing spondylitis blood, a TCR beta motif made up of roughly eight highly homologous variants appeared to be characteristic.

TCRdb itself ran the 5' RACE reads through MiXCR, one entry per CDR3 protein. The sample shows 400,000 to 450,000 distinct CDR3 sequences, roughly 18% of them seen only once. No cognate antigen is known for these TCRs. Sequenced material: blood, either unsorted or a sorted T cell fraction (not recorded which). The receptors here all came from a male donor with ankylosing spondylitis.

This clonotype was recorded a few times. J is TRBJ2-1 and V is TRBV2; possible D gene TRBD2, 7 bases. Per the germline V gene, CDR1 is SNHLY and CDR2 is FYNNEI. The CDR3 runs 14 residues. Trimming left V 3 bases short and J 6 bases short, with 12 bases between. Here the CDR3 reads CASSDRGGGNEQFF. The DNA of the CDR3 is TGTGCCAGCAGTGACAGGGGAGGGGGCAATGAGCAGTTCTTC.

This clonotype was seen more than once but under ten times. The CDR3 here is CASSLRLSYEQYF. CDR3 bases: TGTGCCAGCAGCCTACGACTGTCCTACGAGCAGTACTTC. This chain connects TRBV3-1 to TRBJ2-7; D is undetermined. Trimming removed 4 bases from V and 1 base from J, with 8 bases in between. Germline-derived CDR1 and CDR2 are LGHDT and YNNKEL (reference sequence). The CDR3 runs to 13 residues.

This chain connects TRBV30 to TRBJ1-1, with D tentatively TRBD1 (6 bases). Germline-derived CDR1 and CDR2 are GTSNPN and SVGIG (reference sequence). The ends were cut back, 8 bases at V and 1 base at J, with 17 bases in the middle. This CDR3 region has 14 residues. The CDR3 loop is CARARDTENTEAFF. DNA for the CDR3: TGTGCCCGCGCACGGGACACCGAGAACACTGAAGCTTTCTTT.

This clonotype was seen only a few times. V and J are TRBV5-1 and TRBJ1-5; TRBD1 aligns across 9 bases. This CDR3 has 16 residues. Germline CDR1 SGHRS, CDR2 YFSETQ. Trimming took 0 bases from V and 6 from J; bases not matched to a gene: 7. Written as DNA, the CDR3 is TGCGCCAGCAGCTTGGGGACAGGGGCAGGTAGTCAGCCCCAGCATTTT. This gives the protein CASSLGTGAGSQPQHF. Drawing the rest from reference TRBV5-1 and TRBJ1-5, the complete variable domain is KAGVTQTPRYLIKTRGQQVTLSCSPISGHRSVSWYQQTPGQGLQFLFEYFSETQRNKGNFPGRFSGRQFSNSRSEMNVSTLELGDSALYLCASSLGTGAGSQPQHFGDGTRLSIL.

The genes are TRBV5-1 and TRBJ1-3; a weak D match, TRBD1 (5 bases). V was pared by 4 bases and J by 4 bases, with 12 bases between. CDR3 length equals 14 residues. CDR1 and CDR2 (germline): SGHRS, YFSETQ. The CDR3 sequence: CASSEIGTGNTIYF. In DNA form, the CDR3 reads TGCGCCAGCAGCGAGATTGGGACCGGAAACACCATATATTTT.

This chain links TRBV4-2 with TRBJ1-3, with D maybe TRBD1 (5 bases). The CDR3 spans 17 residues. The germline CDR1 and CDR2 sequences are LGHNA and YNFKEQ. V lost 0 bases, J lost 2 bases, and 14 bases lay in between. CDR3 bases: TGTGCCAGCAGCCAAGAGTGGGGTATGGGGCCTGGAAACACCATATATTTT. It encodes CASSQEWGMGPGNTIYF.

The chain uses TRBV27 and TRBJ2-5; D perhaps matches TRBD1 (6 bases). CDR3 size: 15 residues. Trimming shortened V by 5 bases and J by 5 bases, and 18 bases separated the two germline ends. Germline V gives CDR1 MNHEY, CDR2 SMNVEV (reference sequence). The CDR3, as DNA: TGTGCCAGCAGTCATGACAGGAATTCGAGGGAGACCCAGTACTTC. It yields the protein CASSHDRNSRETQYF.

This clonotype was counted only a few times. The chain employs TRBV9 and TRBJ1-4; TRBD1 matches 7 bases. J was trimmed by 8 bases and V by 3 bases; bases with no gene match: 7. Germline V gene lookup returns CDR1 SGDLS and CDR2 YYNGEE. This CDR3 has 14 residues. CDR3 in DNA: TGTGCCAGCAGCGCGTTACCACAGGGGGAAAAACTGTTTTTT. It codes for CASSALPQGEKLFF. The whole variable domain, remainder taken from reference TRBV9 and TRBJ1-4, is DSGVTQTPKHLITATGQRVTLRCSPRSGDLSVYWYQQSLDQGLQFLIQYYNGEERAKGNILERFSAQQFPDLHSELNLSSLELGDSALYFCASSALPQGEKLFFGSGTQLSVL.

There are a few counts of this clonotype. CDR3 nucleotides: TGTGCCAGCAGTTACGGCAGGGTACAAGAGACCCAGTACTTC. Translated, it gives CASSYGRVQETQYF. The rearrangement uses TRBV6-2 or TRBV6-3 and TRBJ2-5, with D maybe TRBD1 (5 bases). CDR1 and CDR2 (germline): MNHEY, SVGEGT. The CDR3 is 14 residues long. V shed 2 bases and J shed 2 bases, with 9 bases lying between them.

This clonotype was counted only a few times. The gene calls are TRBV7-2 and TRBJ2-5; the D is unclear. V lost 1 base and J 2 bases, leaving 11 bases between the germline ends. CDR3 length: 15 residues. CDR1 is SGHTA and CDR2 is FQGNSA in the germline V gene. CDR3 amino acids: CASSLGFVNQETQYF. CDR3 in DNA: TGTGCCAGCAGCTTAGGGTTTGTCAATCAAGAGACCCAGTACTTC.

The chain has TRBV20-1 and TRBJ2-7; TRBD2 matches at 7 bases. Per the germline V gene, CDR1 is DFQATT and CDR2 is SNEGSKA (reference sequence). The CDR3 has 15 amino acids. Trimming at V came to 3 bases and at J to 3 bases, leaving 11 bases not matched to a gene. The CDR3 sequence: CSARESGTPNYEQYF. The CDR3 DNA is TGCAGTGCTAGGGAAAGCGGGACCCCAAACTACGAGCAGTACTTC.

This clonotype has more than one count but fewer than ten. The chain uses TRBV24-1 and TRBJ1-5; a possible D gene is TRBD1 (5 bases). The germline CDR1 and CDR2 sequences are KGHDR and SFDVKD. With 4 bases removed from V and 2 bases from J, the gap between germline ends came to 11 bases. The CDR3 is made up of 15 amino acids. The CDR3 DNA follows: TGTGCCACCAGTGACGGGGCCCGAGGCAATCAGCCCCAGCATTTT. Its protein is CATSDGARGNQPQHF.

This clonotype was detected ten times or more. The CDR3 coding sequence is TGCGCCAGCAGCTCTGGACAGCTCATGAACACTGAAGCTTTCTTT. Its translation: CASSSGQLMNTEAFF. The rearrangement links TRBV5-1 to TRBJ1-1; tentatively, D is TRBD1 (6 bases). CDR3 length equals 15 residues. Germline lookup yields CDR1 SGHRS and CDR2 YFSETQ. V shed 3 bases and J shed 0 bases, with 12 bases lying between them.

This clonotype was observed a few times. The chain is built from TRBV7-3 and TRBJ2-2; TRBD1 is a possible D gene (6 bases). The CDR3 has 15 residues. Trimming shortened V by 4 bases and J by 4 bases, and 13 bases separated the two germline ends. Per germline, CDR1 SGHTA and CDR2 FQGTGA. For the CDR3, the DNA is TGTGCCAGCAGCTACAGGGCGTTTAGCACCGGGGAGCTGTTTTTT. Translating it yields CASSYRAFSTGELFF.